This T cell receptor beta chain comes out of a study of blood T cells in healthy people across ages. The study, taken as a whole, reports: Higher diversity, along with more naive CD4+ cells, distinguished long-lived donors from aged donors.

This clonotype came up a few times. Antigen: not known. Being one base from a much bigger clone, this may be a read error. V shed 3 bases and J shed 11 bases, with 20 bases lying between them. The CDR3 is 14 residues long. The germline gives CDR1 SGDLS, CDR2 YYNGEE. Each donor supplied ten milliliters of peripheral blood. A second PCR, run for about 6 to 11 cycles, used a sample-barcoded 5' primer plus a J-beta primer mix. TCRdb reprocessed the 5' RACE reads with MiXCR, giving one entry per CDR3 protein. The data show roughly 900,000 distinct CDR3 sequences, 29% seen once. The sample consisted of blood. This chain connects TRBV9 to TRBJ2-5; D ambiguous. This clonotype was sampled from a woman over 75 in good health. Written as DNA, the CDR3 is TGTGCCAGCAGCGCCCCATCCCTCGGAAATGAGCAGTACTTC. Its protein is CASSAPSLGNEQYF.